Below are 20 T cell receptor beta chains sequenced from a single sample in a study of tumor and adjacent non-tumor tissue in lung cancer. Three rounds of nested PCR, following a modified ARM-PCR protocol, produced the TCRbeta library. Each CDR3 protein is one row after TCRdb ran MiXCR on the multiplex PCR reads. The sample has about 82,000 distinct CDR3 sequences; under 80% are singletons. The template was RNA from unsorted bulk tissue. Sample: lung tumor tissue. The source is a woman aged 50 to 65 with non-small cell lung cancer.

As for this clonotype: The junction differs from germline at one of its ends, possibly a read error. The rearrangement uses TRBV29-1 and TRBJ1-2, with a possible D match to TRBD1 (5 bases). Germline lookup yields CDR1 SQVTM and CDR2 ANQGSEA. This CDR3 has 12 residues. The CDR3 bases are TGCAGCGTTCTACGGGACTCTCAGGGCTACATCTTC. Its protein is CSVLRDSQGYIF.

The chain employs TRBV28 and TRBJ2-5; possible D gene TRBD2, 6 bases. V was shortened by 2 bases and J by 11 bases, with 18 bases between the two germline ends. Germline V gene data show CDR1 as MDHEN and CDR2 as SYDVKM. The CDR3 runs to 14 residues. CDR3 coding DNA: TGTGCCAGCAGTTTAGCCGGGAGAGTGGAGTCTCAGTACTTC. This codes for CASSLAGRVESQYF. Together with reference TRBV28 and TRBJ2-5, the CDR3 gives the full variable domain: DVKVTQSSRYLVKRTGEKVFLECVQDMDHENMFWYRQDPGLGLRLIYFSYDVKMKEKGDIPEGYSVSREKKERFSLILESASTNQTSMYLCASSLAGRVESQYFGPGTRLLVL.

On this clonotype: The germline gene is not matched at one end of the junction; a read error may be the cause. The rearrangement links TRBV10-3 to TRBJ2-2; TRBD2 is a possible D gene (6 bases). CDR3 size: 14 residues. Germline V gene data show CDR1 as ENHRY and CDR2 as SYGVKD. CDR3 sequence (DNA): TGTACCGCACGGGCGGGGTGGGGCACCAGGGAGCTGTTTTTT. Residues: CTARAGWGTRELFF.

This clonotype was seen just once. The junction shows a germline mismatch at one end, possibly a read error. The chain carries TRBV5-1 and TRBJ2-3, with D unclear. CDR3 length: 13 amino acids. The germline CDR1 and CDR2 sequences are SGHRS and YFSETQ. This chain's CDR3 is CASSKGGTETQYF. The CDR3 DNA follows: TGCGCCAGCTCAAAAGGTGGCACAGAAACGCAGTATTTT.

Worth noting for this clonotype: The conserved phenylalanine or tryptophan is not found at the CDR3 terminus, so this likely reflects a read error. The rearrangement uses TRBV11-2 and TRBJ2-3, with TRBD1 matching over 8 bases. Germline CDR1 and CDR2: SGHAT and FQNNGV. The CDR3 spans 13 residues. CDR3 amino acids: CAISLDRGDTQYS. Here the CDR3 DNA reads TGTGCTATCAGCTTAGACAGGGGAGATACGCAGTATTCT.

The table lists this clonotype with many counts. The chain has TRBV29-1 and TRBJ2-7; possible D gene TRBD1, 6 bases. There are 12 residues in the CDR3. Trimming took 3 bases from V and 5 from J, leaving 11 bases between them. Per the germline V gene, CDR1 is SQVTM and CDR2 is ANQGSEA. The DNA of the CDR3 is TGCAGCGTTGAGCAGGGGAGCCACGAGCAGTACTTC. The encoded protein is CSVEQGSHEQYF.

This clonotype has more than one count but fewer than ten. Sequence at one end of the junction differs from germline and may be a read error. This chain links TRBV28 with TRBJ1-5; D is undetermined. This CDR3 contains 15 residues. Per the germline V gene, CDR1 is MDHEN and CDR2 is SYDVKM. CDR3: CAISWFRYSNQPQHF. The CDR3 region has the DNA TGTGCCATCAGTTGGTTTCGGTATAGCAATCAGCCCCAGCATTTT.

In the case of this clonotype: At one of its ends the junction is not consistent with the germline gene, which may arise from a read error. The CDR3 nucleotides read TGTGCCTGCAGCTTACCCGCTCCGAGGCCAGTGGTGGAGCAGTACTTC. It translates to CACSLPAPRPVVEQYF. The chain combines TRBV28 with TRBJ2-7; no clear D. CDR1 is MDHEN and CDR2 is SYDVKM in the germline V gene. This CDR3 has 16 residues.

Note on this clonotype: A much larger clone sits a single nucleotide away, making a read error possible. The chain combines TRBV28 with TRBJ2-7; 9 bases agree with TRBD2. With 11 bases clipped from V and 3 bases from J, the junction kept 23 bases outside the gene matches. Per the germline V gene, CDR1 is MDHEN and CDR2 is SYDVKM. This CDR3 has 18 amino acids. The CDR3, as DNA: TGTGCCGGGTCACGGGTCGGCAGCCCGGGACTAGCTGGCTACGAGCAGTACTTC. Translation gives CAGSRVGSPGLAGYEQYF.

DNA for the CDR3: TGCGCCAGCAGCTTGCAGACAGGGAATACTGAAGCTTTCTTT. It is translated as CASSLQTGNTEAFF. The V call is TRBV5-1, the J call TRBJ1-1; TRBD1 matches 7 bases. The CDR3 has 14 amino acids. CDR1 is SGHRS and CDR2 is YFSETQ in the germline V gene. The ends lost 1 base at V and 5 bases at J; junction bases unmatched: 5. The variable domain in full, completed from reference TRBV5-1 and TRBJ1-1, reads KAGVTQTPRYLIKTRGQQVTLSCSPISGHRSVSWYQQTPGQGLQFLFEYFSETQRNKGNFPGRFSGRQFSNSRSEMNVSTLELGDSALYLCASSLQTGNTEAFFGQGTRLTVV.

The CDR3 sequence is CASSQDRLVGSDTQYF. CDR3 DNA: TGTGCCAGCAGTCAGGACAGACTAGTGGGATCAGATACGCAGTATTTT. The chain couples TRBV4-2 to TRBJ2-3; either TRBD1 or TRBD2 may supply D (6 bases each). The V gene lost 6 bases and the J gene lost 4 bases, with 20 bases spanning the gap. This CDR3 region has 16 residues. Germline V gene data show CDR1 as LGHNA and CDR2 as YNFKEQ.

The sample holds many counts of this clonotype. V is TRBV4-1 and J is TRBJ1-1, with D tentatively TRBD1 (5 bases). Germline lookup yields CDR1 MGHRA and CDR2 YSYEKL. This CDR3 is built from 14 residues. Between the trimmed V and J ends, which lost 1 base and 3 bases, there was a span of 9 bases. The CDR3 spells CASSQAGYDTEAFF. For the CDR3, the DNA is TGCGCCAGCAGCCAAGCAGGGTACGACACTGAAGCTTTCTTT.

Note on this clonotype: Mismatch with germline at one junction end may stem from a read error. This chain links TRBV11-2 with TRBJ2-7; 8 bases are a match to TRBD2. Germline assignment: CDR1 SGHAT and CDR2 FQNNGV. This CDR3 is 16 amino acids long. The CDR3 loop reads CDSSLHYSGRLCEQYF. The CDR3 region has the DNA TGTGACAGCAGCTTACACTACAGCGGGAGACTTTGCGAGCAGTACTTC.

About this clonotype itself: The CDR3 ends on some other residue instead of the conserved phenylalanine or tryptophan, so this is likely a read error. The rearrangement links TRBV20-1 to TRBJ1-1; D is undetermined. Trimming took 3 bases from V and 6 from J, leaving 14 bases between them. The CDR3 totals 13 residues. Germline V lookup: CDR1 DFQATT, CDR2 SNEGSKA (reference sequence). CDR3 region: CSARVTVGSEAFI. DNA for the CDR3: TGCAGTGCTAGGGTAACAGTAGGCTCTGAAGCTTTCATT.

Details on this clonotype: This may be a read error: a much more frequent sequence differs by one nucleotide. The rearrangement links TRBV5-1 to TRBJ2-7; 7 nucleotides agree with TRBD2. The CDR3 is made up of 14 amino acids. Germline V gene data show CDR1 as SGHRS and CDR2 as YFSETQ. The CDR3 spells CASTLGGSTYEQYF. The CDR3 bases are TGCGCCAGCACCTTGGGGGGGTCAACCTACGAGCAGTACTTC.

To note about this clonotype: One end of the junction is discordant with germline, which a read error may explain. The V gene is TRBV11-2, the J gene TRBJ1-6, with D unclear. Germline loops: CDR1 SGHAT, CDR2 FQNNGV. This CDR3 is built from 14 residues. Here the CDR3 DNA reads TGTACCAGCAGCTTAGATAAGGGTAATTCACCCCTCCACTTT. Encoded protein: CTSSLDKGNSPLHF.

Regarding this clonotype: The conserved final phenylalanine or tryptophan is absent from the CDR3, which likely points to a read error. The rearrangement joins TRBV7-3 to TRBJ2-3, with 9 positions matching TRBD2. Germline V gene data show CDR1 as SGHTA and CDR2 as FQGTGA. V shed 0 bases, J shed 6 bases, and the junction held 4 bases outside the gene matches. This CDR3 is 15 amino acids long. The CDR3 protein is CASSLTREGRDTQYV. The CDR3 coding sequence is TGTGCCAGCAGCTTAACGCGGGAGGGCCGGGATACGCAGTATGTT.

A remark on this clonotype: The junction departs from the called germline gene at one end, perhaps through a read error. This chain links TRBV28 with TRBJ2-7; D unresolved. CDR1 and CDR2 from the germline V gene are MDHEN and SYDVKM. The CDR3 is made up of 13 amino acids. In DNA form, the CDR3 reads TGTGCCAGCAGTTTGGAAGGCTCCTACGAGCGGTACTTC. Its translation: CASSLEGSYERYF. The full variable domain, rest sourced from reference TRBV28 and TRBJ2-7, is DVKVTQSSRYLVKRTGEKVFLECVQDMDHENMFWYRQDPGLGLRLIYFSYDVKMKEKGDIPEGYSVSREKKERFSLILESASTNQTSMYLCASSLEGSYERYFGPGTRLTVT.

A word on this clonotype: A much more abundant neighbour one base away suggests this may be a read error. V is TRBV5-1 and J is TRBJ2-7; the D call may be TRBD1 or TRBD2 (5 bases each). Germline V gives CDR1 SGHRS, CDR2 YFSETQ. The length of the CDR3 is 15 residues. This CDR3 is CASSPGHGGDYEQHF. The CDR3, as DNA: TGCGCCAGCAGCCCTGGACACGGTGGTGACTACGAGCAGCACTTC.

This clonotype was picked up many times. The gene calls are TRBV6-1 and TRBJ2-7; 8 nucleotides agree with TRBD1. The CDR3 runs to 15 residues. Germline V CDR1 and CDR2: MNHNS, SASEGT. V lost 1 base and J lost 9; bases outside the gene matches: 11. This CDR3 reads CASSEVLDRGSRQYF. The CDR3, as DNA: TGTGCCAGCAGTGAAGTCTTAGACAGGGGTTCTCGGCAGTACTTC.